These 13 T cell receptor beta chains were sequenced from one sample in a study. In TCRdb, the 5' RACE reads were re-called with MiXCR into one record per CDR3 protein. The table lists 45,000 to 60,000 distinct CDR3 sequences, roughly a quarter of them singletons, with more than 3% in the top ten. Sequencing used tumor-infiltrating naive CD4+ T cells sorted from the breast tumor. The subset: naive CD4+ T cells, CD4+CD45RA+CD25-. The receptors shown here come from a female donor with breast cancer.

The sample holds many counts of this clonotype. The chain employs TRBV5-6 and TRBJ1-1; D may be TRBD1 (5 bases). V was cut by 1 base and J by 2 bases, with 9 bases left in between. Germline assignment: CDR1 SGHDT and CDR2 YYEEEE. This CDR3 comprises 14 residues. In DNA form, the CDR3 reads TGTGCCAGCAGCTTGCCGGGGCGCAACACTGAAGCTTTCTTT. Protein product: CASSLPGRNTEAFF.

In its sample, this clonotype was seen a few times. The V call is TRBV6-6, the J call TRBJ2-2; D remains ambiguous. The V end was cut by 6 bases, the J end by 0 bases, with 8 bases between. Germline V lookup: CDR1 MNHNY, CDR2 SVGAGI (reference sequence). CDR3 size: 14 residues. CDR3 amino acids: CASSAQPNTGELFF. In DNA, the CDR3 is TGTGCCAGCAGCGCCCAACCGAACACCGGGGAGCTGTTTTTT.

This clonotype was counted ten times or more. The chain recombines TRBV20-1 with TRBJ1-2, with D possibly being TRBD1 (6 bases). The germline V gene encodes CDR1 DFQATT and CDR2 SNEGSKA (reference sequence). This CDR3 comprises 13 residues. The V end lost 5 bases, the J end lost 7 bases, and 17 bases lay between the germline ends. The CDR3 reads CSAPTTGNAGYTF. In DNA, the CDR3 is TGCAGTGCTCCCACCACAGGGAACGCTGGCTACACCTTC.

The chain carries TRBV4-1 and TRBJ2-7, with TRBD2 matching 9 bases. Germline V gene sequence: CDR1 MGHRA, CDR2 YSYEKL. The CDR3 has 14 residues. Germline trimming cut 2 bases from V and 3 bases from J; bases unmatched to any gene: 2. The CDR3: CASSQLAGIYEQYF. The CDR3 coding sequence is TGCGCCAGCAGCCAACTAGCGGGGATCTACGAGCAGTACTTC.

About this clonotype: In this CDR3 the conserved last residue, phenylalanine or tryptophan, is missing, so a read error is likely. The V gene is TRBV18, the J gene TRBJ2-5, with D possibly being TRBD1 (6 bases). CDR1 and CDR2 (germline): KGHSH, LQKENI. With 3 bases removed from V and 5 bases from J, the gap between germline ends came to 16 bases. The CDR3 has 15 amino acids. CDR3: CASSPNQGSSETQYV. CDR3 DNA sequence: TGTGCCAGCTCACCGAACCAGGGGTCTTCCGAGACCCAGTACGTC.

This chain joins TRBV2 and TRBJ2-2, with TRBD1 identical over 9 bases. This CDR3 spans 14 amino acids. V gave up 6 bases and J gave up 4 bases; unmatched junction bases: 3. CDR1 SNHLY and CDR2 FYNNEI come from the germline V gene. CDR3 protein: CASSGTGSTGELFF. In DNA form, the CDR3 reads TGTGCCAGCAGCGGGACAGGGAGCACCGGGGAGCTGTTTTTT.

J is TRBJ2-1 and V is TRBV7-8, with 8 bases matching TRBD2. V trimming: 4 bases; J trimming: 8 bases; junction bases outside the gene matches: 7. The CDR3 runs to 14 residues. CDR1 and CDR2 (germline): SGHVS, FQNEAQ. The CDR3 sequence is CASSSPGLVDEQFF. As DNA, the CDR3 is TGTGCCAGCAGCTCCCCGGGACTAGTCGATGAGCAGTTCTTC.

This sequence joins TRBV3-1 and TRBJ1-1, with D hard to call. CDR3 length: 14 residues. Per germline, CDR1 LGHDT and CDR2 YNNKEL (reference sequence). V was cut by 1 base and J by 5 bases, with 11 bases left in between. CDR3 region: CASSQVLWGTEAFF. The CDR3 DNA reads TGTGCCAGCAGCCAAGTACTCTGGGGAACTGAAGCTTTCTTT.

The rearrangement uses TRBV20-1 and TRBJ2-4, with TRBD1 matching 11 bases. V lost 3 bases and J lost 12; bases outside the gene matches: 4. Germline-derived CDR1 and CDR2 are DFQATT and SNEGSKA (reference sequence). The CDR3 sequence is 12 residues long. The CDR3 sequence: CSARGQGGTQYF. CDR3 bases: TGCAGTGCTAGGGGACAGGGGGGCACTCAGTACTTC.

This clonotype was seen repeatedly, ten times or more. V usage is TRBV20-1 and J usage is TRBJ1-5; D is uncertain. Germline V gene data show CDR1 as DFQATT and CDR2 as SNEGSKA (reference sequence). Between the trimmed V and J ends, which lost 4 bases and 0 bases, there was a span of 16 bases. This CDR3 contains 16 residues. CDR3 sequence: CSAKAPRYYSNQPQHF. The DNA of the CDR3 is TGCAGTGCTAAGGCCCCCAGATACTATAGCAATCAGCCCCAGCATTTT.

The rearrangement joins TRBV7-7 to TRBJ2-5, with D tentatively TRBD1 (6 bases). Germline CDR1 is SSHAT and CDR2 is FNYEAQ (reference sequence). Trimming took 2 bases from V and 5 from J, leaving 12 bases between them. This CDR3 spans 14 amino acids. The CDR3 region has the DNA TGTGCCAGCAGCTTAAGACACAGGGATGAGACCCAGTACTTC. Its protein product is CASSLRHRDETQYF.

This clonotype was observed many times. The CDR3 is CASSPWTSEYNEQFF. DNA for the CDR3: TGTGCCAGCAGCCCCTGGACTAGCGAATACAATGAGCAGTTCTTC. This rearrangement joins TRBV7-2 to TRBJ2-1, with 9 nucleotides matching TRBD2. This CDR3 is 15 amino acids long. V was pared by 5 bases and J by 4 bases, with 6 bases of the junction left unmatched. Germline V gene lookup returns CDR1 SGHTA and CDR2 FQGNSA.

The V and J genes are TRBV5-1 and TRBJ2-5, with D hard to call. The V gene's germline CDR1 is SGHRS and CDR2 YFSETQ. The V end was cut by 4 bases, the J end by 5 bases, with 15 bases between. The CDR3 is 14 residues long. The chain's CDR3 is CASSPDTGEETQYF. CDR3 bases: TGCGCCAGCAGCCCAGACACGGGCGAGGAGACCCAGTACTTC.